The 30 T cell receptor beta chains below were found in one sample sequenced in a study of blood T cell repertoires in COVID-19. Generated by immunoSEQ multiplex PCR, the TCRdb table keeps only in-frame clones and is missing some. The profile shows 100,000 to 120,000 clones, about 84% of them singletons. What was sequenced was peripheral blood. These receptors were taken from a man aged 50 to 60 with acute or convalescent COVID-19.

As DNA, the CDR3 is TGTGCCAGCAGCAACTGCGGGACTGACTGTCTCACCATATATTTT. This translates into CASSNCGTDCLTIYF. The chain carries TRBV21-1 and TRBJ1-3. TRBV21-1 is marked as a pseudogene. The CDR3 extends over 15 amino acids.

The chain employs TRBV19 and TRBJ1-2, with D possibly being TRBD1 (5 bases). Trimming took 5 bases from V and 3 from J, leaving 7 bases between them. CDR1 is LNHDA, CDR2 SQIVND, per germline (reference sequence). The CDR3 covers 12 residues. This CDR3 reads CASSQGHYGYTF. As DNA, the CDR3 is TGTGCCAGTAGTCAGGGTCACTATGGCTACACCTTC.

V and J are TRBV28 and TRBJ2-7; tentative D call: TRBD2 (5 bases). V lost 6 bases, J lost 6 bases, and 12 bases lay in between. Germline V gene lookup returns CDR1 MDHEN and CDR2 SYDVKM. The CDR3 runs to 12 residues. In nucleotides, the CDR3 is TGTGCCAGCAGATCGCGAGGAGGCGAGCAGTACTTC. It encodes CASRSRGGEQYF.

The chain carries TRBV19 and TRBJ1-1; D call uncertain. The CDR3 is made up of 13 amino acids. In germline, CDR1 is LNHDA, CDR2 SQIVND (reference sequence). Between the trimmed V and J ends, which lost 1 base and 6 bases, there was a span of 9 bases. The chain's CDR3 is CASSIVRGPEAFF. CDR3 nucleotide sequence: TGTGCCAGTAGTATAGTACGTGGCCCTGAAGCTTTCTTT.

The chain carries TRBV13 and TRBJ1-6; TRBD1 matches 7 bases. There are 16 residues in the CDR3. Germline V CDR1 and CDR2: PRHDT, FYEKMQ (reference sequence). Trimming cost V 5 bases and J 9 bases; bases outside gene matches: 13. CDR3 amino acids: CASSLDRVGVGSPLHF. DNA of the CDR3: TGTGCCAGCAGCCTCGACAGGGTCGGAGTAGGTTCACCCCTCCACTTT.

The chain carries TRBV7-3 and TRBJ2-1; 8 positions agree with TRBD1. The length of the CDR3 is 15 residues. CDR1 SGHTA and CDR2 FQGTGA come from the germline V gene. V shed 4 bases and J 8 bases; nucleotides not matched to a gene: 10. DNA of the CDR3: TGTGCCAGCAGCTCTGGACAGGGAAAATTGGATGAGCAGTTCTTC. The encoded protein is CASSSGQGKLDEQFF.

This chain uses TRBV30 with TRBJ1-1, with 8 bases lining up with TRBD1. The CDR3 sequence is 15 residues long. Germline CDR1 reads GTSNPN; CDR2 reads SVGIG (reference sequence). V lost 0 bases, J lost 6 bases, and 9 bases stayed unmatched. The CDR3 spells CAWSVAWDRTAEAFF. The CDR3 DNA reads TGTGCCTGGAGTGTGGCGTGGGACAGGACTGCTGAAGCTTTCTTT.

The chain carries TRBV13 and TRBJ2-4; the match to TRBD1 covers 8 bases. The length of the CDR3 is 14 residues. The germline V gene has CDR1 PRHDT and CDR2 FYEKMQ (reference sequence). V shed 5 bases, J shed 7 bases, and the junction held 7 bases outside the gene matches. The CDR3 coding sequence is TGTGCCAGCAGCGGACAGGGCCGCTGGAACATTCAGTACTTC. Translating it yields CASSGQGRWNIQYF.

The chain combines TRBV29-1 with TRBJ1-2; TRBD1 might be the D (6 bases). Trimming shortened V by 6 bases and J by 3 bases, and 14 bases separated the two germline ends. This CDR3 is 13 amino acids long. From germline, CDR1 is SQVTM and CDR2 ANQGSEA. Here the CDR3 reads CSVAETGYYGYTF. CDR3 nucleotide sequence: TGCAGCGTAGCAGAGACAGGATACTATGGCTACACCTTC.

This clone was recorded once. The chain has TRBV5-5 and TRBJ1-1; D remains ambiguous. Deletions cut 3 bases from V and 5 bases from J, with 17 bases between. The CDR3 is 15 residues long. The germline gives CDR1 SGHKS, CDR2 YYEKEE (reference sequence). CDR3 nucleotides: TGTGCCAGCAGCTGGCTGGGCGGGGTGGGGACTGAAGCTTTCTTT. It codes for CASSWLGGVGTEAFF.

The chain is built from TRBV29-1 and TRBJ2-1; weak D call: TRBD2 (5 bases). Trimming stripped 3 bases from V and 0 bases from J, with 15 bases between. Looked up from germline, CDR1 is SQVTM and CDR2 is ANQGSEA. There are 16 residues in the CDR3. Here the CDR3 DNA reads TGCAGCGTTGACGCGGCGGGCTGGAGCTCCTACAATGAGCAGTTCTTC. Translating it yields CSVDAAGWSSYNEQFF.

The chain employs TRBV2 and TRBJ2-5; 7 positions match TRBD1. CDR1 is SNHLY, CDR2 FYNNEI, per germline. V shed 4 bases and J 2 bases; nucleotides not matched to a gene: 7. The CDR3 spans 15 residues. The CDR3 sequence: CASSAWWDSQETQYF. Here the CDR3 DNA reads TGTGCCAGCAGTGCTTGGTGGGACAGTCAAGAGACCCAGTACTTC.

DNA for the CDR3: TGTGCCAGCAGCTTTCAGTCGAACACTGAAGCTTTCTTT. Translation gives CASSFQSNTEAFF. The chain couples TRBV11-3 to TRBJ1-1; unclear D gene. Trimming shortened V by 3 bases and J by 1 base, and 6 bases separated the two germline ends. The CDR3 has 13 amino acids. Germline CDR1 SGHNT, CDR2 YENEEA.

The chain couples TRBV5-6 to TRBJ2-5; TRBD2 agrees at 9 bases. The ends lost 0 bases at V and 4 bases at J; junction bases unmatched: 4. The V gene's germline CDR1 is SGHDT and CDR2 YYEEEE. The CDR3 consists of 15 residues. The CDR3 coding sequence is TGTGCCAGCAGCTTGGGCGGGGGGGCCGTAGAGACCCAGTACTTC. The encoded protein is CASSLGGGAVETQYF.

The gene calls are TRBV3-1 (or the pseudogene TRBV3-2) and TRBJ1-6; D is possibly TRBD1 (5 bases). Trimming took 5 bases from V and 10 from J, leaving 15 bases between them. Germline V CDR1 and CDR2: LGHDT, YNNKEL (reference sequence). The length of the CDR3 is 14 residues. The CDR3 spells CASSGSGRRSPLHF. The CDR3 DNA is TGTGCCAGCAGCGGATCAGGGAGGCGATCACCCCTCCACTTT.

This CDR3 reads CASSLQAGRDYGYTF. The CDR3 bases are TGTGCCAGCAGCTTACAGGCGGGCCGTGACTATGGCTACACCTTC. The gene calls are TRBV7-9 and TRBJ1-2; D remains unclear. The V end was cut by 2 bases, the J end by 3 bases, with 13 bases between. This CDR3 comprises 15 residues. Germline V gene lookup returns CDR1 SEHNR and CDR2 FQNEAQ (reference sequence).

The chain is built from TRBV2 and TRBJ1-2; D might be TRBD1 (6 bases). The germline gives CDR1 SNHLY, CDR2 FYNNEI. The V gene lost 5 bases and the J gene lost 1 base, with 8 bases spanning the gap. The CDR3 runs 13 residues. DNA for the CDR3: TGTGCCAGCAGTAAGGACAGTAACTATGGCTACACCTTC. It is translated as CASSKDSNYGYTF.

The chain links TRBV6-1 to TRBJ1-6; D gene ambiguous. V shed 4 bases and J shed 7 bases, with 20 bases lying between them. Per germline, CDR1 MNHNS and CDR2 SASEGT. The CDR3 is made up of 17 amino acids. CDR3 protein: CASSALGLLGRNSPLHF. In nucleotides, the CDR3 is TGTGCCAGCAGTGCCCTCGGACTCCTCGGAAGGAATTCACCCCTCCACTTT.

The chain links TRBV2 to TRBJ1-2, with 8 bases identical to TRBD1. The ends lost 8 bases at V and 8 bases at J; junction bases unmatched: 13. CDR1 and CDR2 from the germline V gene are SNHLY and FYNNEI. The CDR3 is 14 residues long. CDR3 in DNA: TGTGCCAGCTCCGTTGTGGACAGGGCGACCGGCTACACCTTC. This gives the protein CASSVVDRATGYTF.

This chain uses TRBV7-8 with TRBJ2-6; D remains unclear. V was shortened by 4 bases and J by 4 bases, with 11 bases between the two germline ends. The CDR3 spans 15 residues. CDR1 is SGHVS, CDR2 FQNEAQ, per germline. The CDR3 DNA follows: TGTGCCAGCAGCTCCGCGGTAGGAGGGGCCAACGTCCTGACTTTC. Encoded protein: CASSSAVGGANVLTF.

This clone was seen only a few times. The V gene is TRBV5-1, the J gene TRBJ1-1, with TRBD1 matching over 8 bases. The CDR3 contains 15 residues. Germline V gene data show CDR1 as SGHRS and CDR2 as YFSETQ. The J segment lost 8 bases and the V segment lost 4 bases, leaving 13 bases of the junction unmatched. This CDR3 reads CASSRSRGRNIEAFF. The CDR3 nucleotides read TGCGCCAGCAGCCGTAGCAGGGGGCGAAATATAGAAGCTTTCTTT. The full variable domain, rest sourced from reference TRBV5-1 and TRBJ1-1, is KAGVTQTPRYLIKTRGQQVTLSCSPISGHRSVSWYQQTPGQGLQFLFEYFSETQRNKGNFPGRFSGRQFSNSRSEMNVSTLELGDSALYLCASSRSRGRNIEAFFGQGTRLTVV.

This sequence joins TRBV5-4 and TRBJ2-2; a possible D gene is TRBD2 (5 bases). The V end lost 4 bases, the J end lost 6 bases, and 16 bases lay between the germline ends. Germline assignment: CDR1 SGHNT and CDR2 YYREEE (reference sequence). This CDR3 is built from 15 residues. The CDR3 spells CASSPRTGPAGELFF. The CDR3 DNA is TGTGCCAGCAGCCCTCGGACTGGCCCAGCCGGGGAGCTGTTTTTT.

J is TRBJ2-2 and V is TRBV5-1; 9 bases agree with TRBD1. Unmatched junction bases numbered 11, after V lost 6 bases and J lost 8 bases. CDR1 and CDR2 (germline): SGHRS, YFSETQ. This CDR3 region has 15 residues. The CDR3 sequence is CASTRTGASGGELFF. The CDR3 DNA follows: TGCGCCAGCACCCGGACAGGGGCGTCTGGGGGGGAGCTGTTTTTT.

This chain connects TRBV30 to TRBJ1-5; the match to TRBD1 covers 9 bases. Germline V lookup: CDR1 GTSNPN, CDR2 SVGIG (reference sequence). After removal of 8 bases from V and 9 bases from J, the junction contained 8 bases not matched to a gene. The CDR3 sequence is 12 residues long. The DNA for the CDR3 is TGTGCCGGGGGACAGGGTCTGTCGCCCCAGCATTTT. Its protein is CAGGQGLSPQHF.

V is TRBV3-1 (or the pseudogene TRBV3-2) and J is TRBJ1-1; TRBD1 aligns across 10 bases. The V segment lost 4 bases and the J segment 4 bases; nucleotides outside the gene matches: 12. The CDR3 has 17 amino acids. In germline, CDR1 is LGHDT, CDR2 YNNKEL (reference sequence). The CDR3 loop is CASSPVEDRGQGTEAFF. The CDR3 coding sequence is TGTGCCAGCAGCCCAGTCGAAGACAGGGGGCAGGGCACTGAAGCTTTCTTT.

The CDR3 DNA follows: TGTGCCTCGGACAGGGAGTATGAGGGCACTGAAGCTTTCTTT. It yields the protein CASDREYEGTEAFF. This chain uses TRBV30 with TRBJ1-1; 8 nucleotides match TRBD1. Germline trimming cut 7 bases from V and 4 bases from J; bases unmatched to any gene: 11. Germline V gene data show CDR1 as GTSNPN and CDR2 as SVGIG (reference sequence). The CDR3 contains 14 residues.

The sample holds a few counts of this clone. J is TRBJ2-1 and V is TRBV14; 10 bases match TRBD2. Germline values: CDR1 SGHDN, CDR2 FVKESK. J was trimmed by 6 bases and V by 5 bases; bases with no gene match: 4. This CDR3 is 14 amino acids long. The CDR3 DNA is TGTGCCAGCAGCGATGGGACTAGCGCCAATGAGCAGTTCTTC. Translating gives CASSDGTSANEQFF.

V usage is TRBV7-9 and J usage is TRBJ1-1; D is ambiguous. This CDR3 has 12 residues. Germline lookup yields CDR1 SEHNR and CDR2 FQNEAQ (reference sequence). The V end was cut by 2 bases, the J end by 8 bases, with 9 bases between. Written as DNA, the CDR3 is TGTGCCAGCAGCTTAAGTGGAGGGGAAGCTTTCTTT. Protein: CASSLSGGEAFF.

The chain employs TRBV29-1 and TRBJ1-1; TRBD1 is a possible D gene (6 bases). The V and J ends lost 7 bases and 7 bases respectively, with 16 bases between them. The CDR3 totals 12 residues. Germline assignment: CDR1 SQVTM and CDR2 ANQGSEA. CDR3 residues: CSATGGAGEAFF. The CDR3 nucleotides read TGCAGCGCCACCGGGGGGGCCGGTGAAGCTTTCTTT. The full variable domain, with the rest looked up from reference TRBV29-1 and TRBJ1-1, is SAVISQKPSRDICQRGTSLTIQCQVDSQVTMMFWYRQQPGQSLTLIATANQGSEATYESGFVIDKFPISRPNLTFSTLTVSNMSPEDSSIYLCSATGGAGEAFFGQGTRLTVV.

This clone was counted a single time. V and J are TRBV7-3 and TRBJ2-2; the D gene is possibly TRBD2 (5 bases). Per germline, CDR1 SGHTA and CDR2 FQGTGA. The V end was cut by 1 base, the J end by 4 bases, with 10 bases between. The CDR3 is 15 residues long. CDR3 sequence (DNA): TGTGCCAGCAGCTTAAGCGGGCGCGGCACCGGGGAGCTGTTTTTT. The encoded protein is CASSLSGRGTGELFF.